These T cell receptor beta chains were read from a single sample in a study of CD8+CD57+ T cells in acquired aplastic anemia. TCRdb reprocessed the reads via MiXCR and lists one record per CDR3 protein. The profile shows 74,000 or so distinct CDR3 sequences, roughly half of them singletons. What was sequenced was sorted CD4+, CD8+, or CD8+CD57+ T cells (not recorded which) from PBMCs. Receptors were obtained from a human donor in good health, serving as a control. Each CDR3 is given without its conserved first and last residue. Fields, in order: clone size, J gene, V gene, CDR3 protein. Clone sizes are given selectively: once, few, many, or a class where the clone is expanded.

clone size: NA
J gene: TRBJ1-3
V gene: TRBV10-3
CDR3 protein: AISEGGGPGNTIY

clone size: many
J gene: TRBJ2-7
V gene: TRBV7-9
CDR3 protein: ASSLGAGGKGYEQY

clone size: NA
J gene: TRBJ1-1
V gene: TRBV11-1
CDR3 protein: ASSLGRVAF

clone size: NA
J gene: TRBJ1-2
V gene: TRBV20-1
CDR3 protein: SARDSWTALREGYT

clone size: NA
J gene: TRBJ1-1
V gene: TRBV10-3
CDR3 protein: AINTGGAGEAF

clone size: NA
J gene: TRBJ1-1
V gene: TRBV29-1
CDR3 protein: SGEQNTEAF

clone size: NA
J gene: TRBJ2-3
V gene: TRBV10-3
CDR3 protein: AISDFGTGDEDTQY

clone size: NA
J gene: TRBJ2-7
V gene: TRBV19
CDR3 protein: ASSRQGDEQY

clone size: many
J gene: TRBJ1-4
V gene: TRBV20-1
CDR3 protein: SARQGAMNEKLF

clone size: NA
J gene: TRBJ1-2
V gene: TRBV7-9
CDR3 protein: ASSRDSPYGYT

clone size: NA
J gene: TRBJ2-1
V gene: TRBV6-5
CDR3 protein: ASSYSINEQF

clone size: NA
J gene: TRBJ1-5
V gene: TRBV19
CDR3 protein: ASSIRESQPQH

clone size: many
J gene: TRBJ2-1
V gene: TRBV19
CDR3 protein: ASSLAHMGFYNEQF

clone size: few
J gene: TRBJ2-7
V gene: TRBV2
CDR3 protein: ASSHRGEYEQY

clone size: few
J gene: TRBJ1-6
V gene: TRBV2
CDR3 protein: ASRGDNSPLH

clone size: NA
J gene: TRBJ1-2
V gene: TRBV20-1
CDR3 protein: SATGLYGYT

clone size: NA
J gene: TRBJ2-7
V gene: TRBV2
CDR3 protein: ACKGVEGAYEQY

clone size: once
J gene: TRBJ1-2
V gene: TRBV24-1
CDR3 protein: ATSDPTGEYGYT

clone size: many
J gene: TRBJ2-1
V gene: TRBV20-1
CDR3 protein: SANSRGSSYNEQF

clone size: NA
J gene: TRBJ2-7
V gene: TRBV27
CDR3 protein: ASSSQGANYEQY

clone size: many
J gene: TRBJ1-3
V gene: TRBV3-1
CDR3 protein: ASSQDGSGNTIY

clone size: many
J gene: TRBJ2-1
V gene: TRBV30
CDR3 protein: AWSLAGNEQF